This entry features one T cell receptor beta chain sequence. The antigen remains unidentified. These data are taken from a study of T cells in tuberculosis. General study results and limits: GMM-specific TCRs were nearer to active tuberculosis alpha repertoires, suggesting expansion.

Using immunoSEQ multiplex PCR, the repertoire was profiled, and TCRdb retains in-frame clones only, with some absent. Among roughly 41,000 clones listed, approximately 94% were seen once. The sequenced sample was PBMCs. This clonotype was obtained from a donor aged 10-29 years with latent tuberculosis or without tuberculosis infection. Some clones in this sample may be carry-over from other donors' samples.

DNA for the CDR3: TGCGCCAGCAGCCTCCGGTTAGGACTCCGAGAGTCTGGAAACACCATATATTTT. Translated: CASSLRLGLRESGNTIYF. V gene TRBV5-1 combines with J gene TRBJ1-3; D gene ambiguous. Germline V gene sequence: CDR1 SGHRS, CDR2 YFSETQ. This CDR3 has 18 residues. The V and J ends lost 4 bases and 1 base respectively, with 21 bases between them.